This T cell receptor (beta chain) was recovered during a study of cytomegalovirus exposure and HLA in healthy donors. About the research overall: Counted in an early data release were some 81 million unique TCRs from HLA-typed donors. Study-level findings and limits: It was likely that a cluster of highly shared sequence variants was a sequencing artifact.

On this clone itself: Antigen specificity is unknown. The identical CDR3 is also encoded by other nucleotide sequences in the sample.

PCR used 60 Vbeta primers and 13 Jbeta primers. Clones were read by immunoSEQ multiplex PCR, and TCRdb kept only the in-frame ones, dropping some. The table has approximately 81,000 clones, approximately 74% seen once. Germline V lookup: CDR1 SNHLY, CDR2 FYNNEI. This CDR3 is built from 16 residues. Germline trimming cut 2 bases from V and 2 bases from J; bases unmatched to any gene: 5. What was sequenced was PBMCs. This chain joins TRBV2 and TRBJ2-2; 7 bases are shared with TRBD1. This TCR derives from a man in his forties or fifties in good health and CMV-seropositive. The CDR3 sequence: CASSESGGGNTGELFF. The CDR3 DNA follows: TGTGCCAGCAGTGAATCAGGGGGTGGAAACACCGGGGAGCTGTTTTTT.